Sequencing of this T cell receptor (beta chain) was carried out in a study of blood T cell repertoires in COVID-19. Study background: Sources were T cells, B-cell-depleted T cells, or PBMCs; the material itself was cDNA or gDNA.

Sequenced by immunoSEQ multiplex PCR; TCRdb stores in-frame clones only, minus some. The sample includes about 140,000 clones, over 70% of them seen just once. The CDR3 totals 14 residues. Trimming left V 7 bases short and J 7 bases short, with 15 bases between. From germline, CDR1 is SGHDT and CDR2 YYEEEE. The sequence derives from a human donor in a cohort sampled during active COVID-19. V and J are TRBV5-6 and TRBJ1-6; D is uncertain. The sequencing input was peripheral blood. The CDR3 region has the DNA TGTGCCAGCCGCCTCCTCCGAGGGAATTCACCCCTCCACTTT. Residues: CASRLLRGNSPLHF.